This is a list of T cell receptor beta chains from one sample in a study of T cells in localized non-small cell lung cancer. Profiling relied on immunoSEQ multiplex PCR, and the TCRdb table lists in-frame clones only, not all of them. The sample lists hundreds of clones; 35% were seen once. Source: normal lung tissue next to the tumor, taken before any cancer treatment. The receptors stem from a male donor aged 60 or over with stage III lung adenocarcinoma. CDR3s include the opening cysteine and the closing phenylalanine or tryptophan. A D gene is named only where the DNA matches it firmly. Size is omitted from some rows. Given values are once, few, many or a class for expanded clones.

-	-	TRBV19	TRBJ2-3	CASNPTGGGPDTQYF	TGTGCCAGTAACCCCACAGGGGGGGGTCCGGATACGCAGTATTTT
-	-	TRBV19	TRBJ1-1	CASYRRVDTEAFF	TGTGCCAGCTACAGGAGGGTGGACACTGAAGCTTTCTTT
few	-	TRBV9	TRBJ2-2	CASTPANTGELFF	TGTGCCAGCACCCCCGCGAACACCGGGGAGCTGTTTTTT
few	-	TRBV4-1	TRBJ2-1	CASSQSGEGQFF	TGCGCCAGCAGCCAATCCGGGGAAGGGCAGTTCTTC
-	-	TRBV19	TRBJ1-1	CASSIGRNTEAFF	TGTGCCAGTAGTATAGGCCGGAACACTGAAGCTTTCTTT
-	TRBD1	TRBV10-2	TRBJ1-1	CASSYLGQGHTEAFF	TGCGCCAGCAGCTACCTGGGACAGGGTCACACTGAAGCTTTCTTT
few	TRBD2	TRBV11-3	TRBJ2-5	CASSLPPLAGVQETQYF	TGTGCCAGCAGCCTACCTCCACTAGCGGGGGTCCAAGAGACCCAGTACTTC
-	-	TRBV19	TRBJ2-3	CASSAVGGTDTQYF	TGTGCCAGTAGCGCCGTGGGGGGCACAGATACGCAGTATTTT
-	-	TRBV19	TRBJ2-2	CASMFGKGFAGELFF	TGTGCCAGTATGTTCGGGAAAGGGTTCGCCGGGGAGCTGTTTTTT
-	-	TRBV6-8	TRBJ2-2	CASSYSQGGELFF	TGTGCCAGCAGTTACTCCCAGGGCGGGGAGCTGTTTTTT
-	TRBD1	TRBV19	TRBJ1-2	CASGDSRAYGYTF	TGTGCCAGTGGGGACAGCCGAGCCTATGGCTACACCTTC
-	-	TRBV11-3	TRBJ2-1	CASSLLRVGYSYNEQFF	TGTGCCAGCAGCTTATTGAGGGTCGGATACTCCTACAATGAGCAGTTCTTC
-	-	TRBV15	TRBJ2-7	CATKKTGQSYEQYF	TGTGCCACCAAAAAAACAGGACAGTCCTACGAGCAGTACTTC
-	-	TRBV10-2	TRBJ2-1	CASTGGVSSYNEQFF	TGCGCCAGCACCGGAGGGGTGAGCTCCTACAATGAGCAGTTCTTC
large	TRBD1	TRBV11-3	TRBJ1-2	CASSLGGGQGRNGYTF	TGTGCCAGCAGCTTAGGAGGGGGACAGGGGAGGAACGGCTACACCTTC
-	-	TRBV19	TRBJ1-1	CASSWPQGNTEAFF	TGTGCCAGTAGTTGGCCACAGGGGAACACTGAAGCTTTCTTT
once	-	TRBV30	TRBJ1-3	CAWKRAGNTIYF	TGTGCCTGGAAGAGGGCTGGAAACACCATATATTTT
-	-	TRBV19	TRBJ2-1	CASSTMTGLSSYNEQFF	TGTGCCAGTAGTACCATGACAGGCCTAAGCTCCTACAATGAGCAGTTCTTC
large	TRBD1	TRBV11-3	TRBJ1-4	CASSLGWTGGEKLFF	TGTGCCAGCAGCTTGGGGTGGACAGGGGGCGAAAAACTGTTTTTT
-	-	TRBV10-3	TRBJ1-5	CAISESGGDSNQPQHF	TGTGCCATCAGTGAGTCGGGCGGGGATAGCAATCAGCCCCAGCATTTT
few	-	TRBV11-3	TRBJ1-3	CASSDGQRNSGNTIYF	TGTGCCAGCAGCGACGGACAGCGAAACTCTGGAAACACCATATATTTT
few	TRBD2	TRBV9	TRBJ2-3	CASKRESTDTQYF	TGTGCCAGCAAGCGGGAGAGCACAGATACGCAGTATTTT
-	-	TRBV5-1	TRBJ2-3	CASSLTHWPDDGTDTQYF	TGCGCCAGCAGCTTAACCCATTGGCCGGACGACGGCACAGATACGCAGTATTTT
few	-	TRBV28	TRBJ1-4	CASSLKGEKLFF	TGTGCCAGCAGTTTAAAAGGTGAAAAACTGTTTTTT